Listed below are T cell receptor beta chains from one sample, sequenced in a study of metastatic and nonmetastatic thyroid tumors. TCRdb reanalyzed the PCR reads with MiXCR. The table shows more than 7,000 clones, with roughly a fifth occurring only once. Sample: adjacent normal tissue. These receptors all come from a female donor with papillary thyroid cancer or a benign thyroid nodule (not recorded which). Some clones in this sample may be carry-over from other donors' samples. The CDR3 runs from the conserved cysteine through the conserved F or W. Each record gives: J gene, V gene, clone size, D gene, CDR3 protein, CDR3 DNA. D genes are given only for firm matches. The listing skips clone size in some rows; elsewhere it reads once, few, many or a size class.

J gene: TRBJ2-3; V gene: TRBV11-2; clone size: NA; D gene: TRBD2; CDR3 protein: CASSLVASGTYTQYF; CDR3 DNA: TGTGCCAGCAGCTTGGTTGCTAGCGGGACATATACGCAGTATTTT
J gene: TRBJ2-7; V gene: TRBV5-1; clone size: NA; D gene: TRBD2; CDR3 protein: CASSLGGLATYEQYF; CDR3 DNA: TGCGCCAGCAGCTTGGGGGGACTAGCCACCTACGAGCAGTACTTC
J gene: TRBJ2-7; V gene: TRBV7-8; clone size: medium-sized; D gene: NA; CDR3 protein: CASSFFLQGSYEQYF; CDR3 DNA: TGTGCCAGCAGCTTTTTCTTACAGGGCTCCTACGAGCAGTACTTC
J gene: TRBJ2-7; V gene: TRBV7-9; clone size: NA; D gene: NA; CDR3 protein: CASSPSRESYEQYF; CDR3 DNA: TGTGCCAGCAGCCCCTCAAGGGAATCCTACGAGCAGTACTTC
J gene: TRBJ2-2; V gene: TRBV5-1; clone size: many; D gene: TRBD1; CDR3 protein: CASRGTGTGELFF; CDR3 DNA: TGCGCCAGCAGGGGGACAGGGACCGGGGAGCTGTTTTTT
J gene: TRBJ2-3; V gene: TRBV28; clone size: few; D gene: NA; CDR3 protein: CASGGPPSTDTQYF; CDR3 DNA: TGTGCCAGCGGGGGCCCCCCTAGCACAGATACGCAGTATTTT
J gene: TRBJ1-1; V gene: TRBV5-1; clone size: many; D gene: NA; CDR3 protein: CASSITRDTEAFF; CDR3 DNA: TGCGCCAGCAGCATAACAAGGGACACTGAAGCTTTCTTT
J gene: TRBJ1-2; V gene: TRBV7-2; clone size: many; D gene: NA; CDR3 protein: CASTTEANYGYTF; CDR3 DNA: TGTGCCAGCACGACGGAAGCTAACTATGGCTACACCTTC
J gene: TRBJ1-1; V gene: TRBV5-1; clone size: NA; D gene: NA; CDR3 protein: CASSLGEISSAFF; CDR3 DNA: TGCGCCAGCAGCTTGGGGGAAATAAGCTCAGCTTTCTTT
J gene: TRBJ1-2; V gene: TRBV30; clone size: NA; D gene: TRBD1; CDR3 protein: CAWSVDRGVYTF; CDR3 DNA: TGTGCCTGGAGTGTCGACAGGGGGGTTTACACCTTC
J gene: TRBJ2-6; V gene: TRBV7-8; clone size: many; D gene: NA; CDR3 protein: CASSSQSSGANVLTF; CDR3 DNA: TGTGCCAGCAGCTCCCAGAGCTCTGGGGCCAACGTCCTGACTTTC
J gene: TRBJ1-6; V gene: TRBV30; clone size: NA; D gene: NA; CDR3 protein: CAWSVSQISYNSPLLF; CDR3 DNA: TGTGCCTGGAGTGTGTCACAGATCTCCTATAATTCACCCCTCCTCTTT
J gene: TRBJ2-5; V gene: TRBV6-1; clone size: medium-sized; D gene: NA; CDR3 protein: CASRNPQETQYF; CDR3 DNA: TGTGCCAGCAGGAACCCGCAAGAGACCCAGTACTTC
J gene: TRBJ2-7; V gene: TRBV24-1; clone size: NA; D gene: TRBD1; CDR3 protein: CATSDPGTGGNEQYF; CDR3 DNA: TGTGCCACCAGTGATCCCGGGACAGGGGGAAACGAGCAGTACTTC
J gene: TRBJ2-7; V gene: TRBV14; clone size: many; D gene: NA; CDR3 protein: CASSRYYDSSSYEQYF; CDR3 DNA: TGTGCCAGCAGCCGCTATTACGACAGTAGCTCCTACGAGCAGTACTTC
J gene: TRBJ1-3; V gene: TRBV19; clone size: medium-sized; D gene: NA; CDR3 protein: CAAGFGNTIYF; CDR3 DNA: TGTGCCGCAGGGTTCGGAAACACCATATATTTT
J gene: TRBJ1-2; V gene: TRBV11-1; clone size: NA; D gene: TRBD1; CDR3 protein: CASSLCPQGGIYGYTF; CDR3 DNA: TGTGCCAGCAGCTTATGCCCACAGGGGGGCATCTATGGCTACACCTTC
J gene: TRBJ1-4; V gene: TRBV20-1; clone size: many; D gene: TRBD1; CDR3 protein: CSARDPYRGEKLFF; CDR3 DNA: TGCAGTGCTAGAGATCCCTACAGGGGCGAAAAACTGTTTTTT
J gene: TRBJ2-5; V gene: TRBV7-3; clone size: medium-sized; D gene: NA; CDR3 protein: CASSLTRQEETQYF; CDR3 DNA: TGTGCCAGCAGCTTAACGCGGCAAGAAGAGACCCAGTACTTC
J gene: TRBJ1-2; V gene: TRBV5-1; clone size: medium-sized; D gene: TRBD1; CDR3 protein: CASRSGGGDGYTF; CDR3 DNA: TGCGCCAGCAGGTCAGGGGGTGGCGATGGCTACACCTTC
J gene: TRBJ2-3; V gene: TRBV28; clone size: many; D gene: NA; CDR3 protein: CASRGQQSTDTQYF; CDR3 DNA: TGTGCCAGCAGAGGACAGCAGAGCACAGATACGCAGTATTTT
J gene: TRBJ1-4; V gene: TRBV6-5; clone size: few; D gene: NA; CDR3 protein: CASNQGTHEKLFF; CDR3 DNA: TGTGCCAGCAACCAGGGAACCCATGAAAAACTGTTTTTT
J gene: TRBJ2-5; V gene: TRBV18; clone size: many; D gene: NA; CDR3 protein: CASSPTVQETQYF; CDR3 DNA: TGTGCCAGCTCACCCACTGTTCAGGAGACCCAGTACTTC
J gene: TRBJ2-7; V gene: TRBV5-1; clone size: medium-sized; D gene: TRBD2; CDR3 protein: CASSAELAGVYEQYF; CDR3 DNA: TGCGCCAGCAGCGCCGAACTAGCGGGAGTTTACGAGCAGTACTTC
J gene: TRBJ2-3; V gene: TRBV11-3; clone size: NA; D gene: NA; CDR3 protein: CASSSMWLAGDTQYF; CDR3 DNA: TGTGCCAGCAGCTCCATGTGGCTAGCAGGAGATACGCAGTATTTT
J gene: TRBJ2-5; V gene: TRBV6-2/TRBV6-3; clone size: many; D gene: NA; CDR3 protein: CASTITGFQETQYF; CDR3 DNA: TGTGCCAGCACCATAACAGGGTTCCAAGAGACCCAGTACTTC
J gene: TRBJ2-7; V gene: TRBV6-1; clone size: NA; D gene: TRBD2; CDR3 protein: CASSEEGLAAYEQYF; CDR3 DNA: TGTGCCAGCAGTGAAGAGGGACTAGCGGCCTACGAGCAGTACTTC
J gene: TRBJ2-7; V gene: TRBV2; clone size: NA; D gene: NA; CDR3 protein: CASSEVPMRDISYEQYF; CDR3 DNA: TGTGCCAGCAGTGAAGTTCCGATGCGGGACATCTCCTACGAGCAGTACTTC
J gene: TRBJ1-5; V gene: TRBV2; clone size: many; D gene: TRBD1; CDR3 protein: CASRGDRGLGSNQPQHF; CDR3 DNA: TGTGCCAGCAGAGGGGACAGGGGGCTCGGAAGCAATCAGCCCCAGCATTTT
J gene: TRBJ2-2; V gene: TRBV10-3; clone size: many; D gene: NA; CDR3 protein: CAISEPGPPGELFF; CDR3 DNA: TGTGCCATCAGTGAGCCGGGCCCCCCCGGGGAGCTGTTTTTT
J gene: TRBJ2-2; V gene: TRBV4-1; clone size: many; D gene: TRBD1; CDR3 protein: CASSRGQGDTGELFF; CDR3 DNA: TGCGCCAGCAGCCGCGGACAGGGGGACACCGGGGAGCTGTTTTTT
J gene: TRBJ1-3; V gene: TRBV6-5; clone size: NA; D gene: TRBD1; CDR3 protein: CASSYLPGTGDAGNTIYF; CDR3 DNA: TGTGCCAGCAGTTATCTCCCCGGGACAGGGGACGCTGGAAACACCATATATTTT
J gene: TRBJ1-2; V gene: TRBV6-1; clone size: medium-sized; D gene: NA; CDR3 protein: CASGSGGRGDYGYTF; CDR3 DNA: TGTGCGAGTGGCTCCGGGGGCAGGGGCGACTATGGCTACACCTTC
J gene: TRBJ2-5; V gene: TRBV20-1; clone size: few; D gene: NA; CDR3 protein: CSARGLAWGFSQYF; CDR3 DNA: TGCAGTGCTAGGGGGCTAGCGTGGGGGTTTTCCCAGTACTTC
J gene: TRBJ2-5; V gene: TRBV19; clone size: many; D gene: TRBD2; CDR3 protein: CASSIGLAGPQETQYF; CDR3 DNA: TGTGCCAGTAGTATTGGTCTAGCGGGGCCCCAAGAGACCCAGTACTTC
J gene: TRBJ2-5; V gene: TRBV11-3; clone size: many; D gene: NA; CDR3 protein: CASSDGDPETQYF; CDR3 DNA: TGTGCCAGCAGCGACGGGGACCCCGAGACCCAGTACTTC
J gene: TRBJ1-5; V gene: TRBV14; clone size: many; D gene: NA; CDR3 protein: CASSRVAGGPQHF; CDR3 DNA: TGTGCCAGCAGCCGAGTCGCTGGGGGGCCCCAGCATTTT
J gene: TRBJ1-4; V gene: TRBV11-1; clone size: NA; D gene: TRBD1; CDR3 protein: CASSLVSPGQVYNEKLFF; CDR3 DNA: TGTGCCAGCAGCTTAGTCTCCCCGGGACAGGTCTATAATGAAAAACTGTTTTTT
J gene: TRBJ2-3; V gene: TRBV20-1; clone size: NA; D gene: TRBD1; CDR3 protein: CSASRQGTQYF; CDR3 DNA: TGCAGTGCTTCTAGACAGGGTACGCAGTATTTT
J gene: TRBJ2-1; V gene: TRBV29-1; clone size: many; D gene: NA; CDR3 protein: CSVEDQGARDEQFF; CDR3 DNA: TGCAGCGTTGAAGATCAGGGCGCACGAGATGAGCAGTTCTTC
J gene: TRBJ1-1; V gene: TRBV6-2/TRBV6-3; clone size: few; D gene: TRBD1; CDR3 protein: CASSYRGTGEEAFF; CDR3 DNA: TGTGCCAGCAGTTACAGGGGGACAGGGGAGGAGGCTTTCTTT
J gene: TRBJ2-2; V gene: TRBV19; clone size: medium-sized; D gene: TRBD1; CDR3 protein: CASSIEWTGFTGELFF; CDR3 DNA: TGTGCCAGTAGTATAGAGTGGACAGGGTTCACCGGGGAGCTGTTTTTT
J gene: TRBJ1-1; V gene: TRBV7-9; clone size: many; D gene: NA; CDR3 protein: CASSGAGGWGTEAFF; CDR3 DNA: TGTGCCAGCAGCGGAGCTGGGGGGTGGGGGACTGAAGCTTTCTTT
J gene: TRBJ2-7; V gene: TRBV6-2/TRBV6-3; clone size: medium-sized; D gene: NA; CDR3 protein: CASRQGLAQYF; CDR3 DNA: TGTGCCAGCAGACAGGGTTTGGCGCAGTACTTC
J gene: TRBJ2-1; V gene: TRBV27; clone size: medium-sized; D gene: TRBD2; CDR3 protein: CASRGGTGTSGDYNEQFF; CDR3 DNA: TGTGCCAGCAGGGGGGGAACCGGGACTAGCGGGGACTACAATGAGCAGTTCTTC
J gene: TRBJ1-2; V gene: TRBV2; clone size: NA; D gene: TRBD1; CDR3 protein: CASSDRRQGAGYTF; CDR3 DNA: TGTGCCAGCAGTGACCGGAGACAGGGGGCTGGCTACACCTTC
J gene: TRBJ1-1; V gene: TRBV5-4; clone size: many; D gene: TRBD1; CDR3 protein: CASSKGQGMNTEAFF; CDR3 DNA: TGTGCCAGCAGTAAGGGACAGGGGATGAACACTGAAGCTTTCTTT
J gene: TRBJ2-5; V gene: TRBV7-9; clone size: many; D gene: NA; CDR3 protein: CASSLNQGETQYF; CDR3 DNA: TGTGCCAGCAGCTTGAATCAGGGAGAGACCCAGTACTTC
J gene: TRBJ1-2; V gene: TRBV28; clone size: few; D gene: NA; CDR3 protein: CASRPGSNFNPRDYGYTF; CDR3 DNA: TGTGCCAGCAGGCCCGGTAGTAATTTCAACCCTAGGGACTATGGCTACACCTTC
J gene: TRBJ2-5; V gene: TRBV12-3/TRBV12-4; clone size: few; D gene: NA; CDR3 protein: CASSPGSLKETQYF; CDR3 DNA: TGTGCCAGCAGTCCTGGGTCCCTAAAAGAGACCCAGTACTTC
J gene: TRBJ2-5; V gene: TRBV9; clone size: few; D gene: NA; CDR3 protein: CASSAEGTQETQYF; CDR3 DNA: TGTGCCAGCAGCGCCGAAGGAACTCAAGAGACCCAGTACTTC
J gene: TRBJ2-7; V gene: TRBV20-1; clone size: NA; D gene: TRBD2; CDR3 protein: CSARGTGLAGTTKTYEQYF; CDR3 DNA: TGCAGCGCTAGAGGTACGGGTCTGGCGGGGACTACGAAGACCTACGAGCAGTACTTC